This T cell receptor (beta chain) emerged from a study of blood T cell repertoires in COVID-19. Study information: Donors in the United States, Italy and Spain gave samples during acute or convalescent COVID-19. T cells, B-cell-depleted T cells, or PBMCs provided the cDNA or gDNA that served as material.

The CDR3 is made up of 13 amino acids. The V gene lost 1 base and the J gene lost 7 bases, with 10 bases spanning the gap. Per the original data handling: How many nucleated cells were present was estimated from reference gene primer amplification. Data came from immunoSEQ multiplex PCR; TCRdb stores just in-frame clones and leaves some out. That table gives V, J and clone size, and the DNA gave D and trimming. The sample holds some 180,000 clones, approximately 80% seen once. The chain recombines TRBV12-3 or TRBV12-4 with TRBJ1-2; no reliable D call. The material sequenced was peripheral blood. The clonotype was recovered from a woman aged 40 to 50 with COVID-19, enrolled during active disease. Here the CDR3 DNA reads TGTGCCAGCAGTTTAGGACTAGGCTCTGGCTACACCTTC. It specifies CASSLGLGSGYTF.